This entry lists 12 T cell receptor beta chains sequenced from one sample in a study of T cell repertoires in cytomegalovirus infection. TCRdb analysed the reads with MiXCR anew, one entry per CDR3 protein. The table has under 850,000 distinct CDR3 sequences, around 35% seen once. These receptors' targets are unknown. Here the sequenced sample was cultured PBMCs, taken from culture after CMV antigen stimulation. Receptor source: a human donor in good health (CMV status not recorded). Some clones in this sample may be carry-over from other donors' samples.

This clonotype occurred a few times. The chain joins TRBV7-9 to TRBJ2-5; 8 nucleotides agree with TRBD2. Per germline, CDR1 SEHNR and CDR2 FQNEAQ (reference sequence). The CDR3 covers 16 residues. Unmatched junction bases numbered 15, after V lost 5 bases and J lost 7 bases. This chain's CDR3 is CASSPTLGLGSVTQYF. CDR3 sequence (DNA): TGTGCCAGCAGCCCTACTCTGGGACTAGGGTCTGTGACCCAGTACTTC.

This clonotype was seen ten or more times. The chain couples TRBV7-2 to TRBJ2-7; either TRBD1 or TRBD2 may fit D (5 bases each). Germline lookup yields CDR1 SGHTA and CDR2 FQGNSA. This CDR3 is built from 14 residues. V was shortened by 5 bases and J by 3 bases, with 14 bases between the two germline ends. The CDR3 bases are TGTGCCAGCAGCCCGACGGGACCCCACTACGAGCAGTACTTC. This gives the protein CASSPTGPHYEQYF.

The sample holds a few counts of this clonotype. The chain uses TRBV28 and TRBJ2-7, with D possibly being TRBD1 (5 bases). V was cut by 7 bases and J by 2 bases, with 24 bases left in between. The CDR3 loop spans 17 amino acids. Germline CDR1 MDHEN, CDR2 SYDVKM. The CDR3 nucleotides read TGTGCCAGCAAAGGGGCCAGGTCTTTATCTTTTCCCTACGAGCAGTACTTC. Protein: CASKGARSLSFPYEQYF.

This clonotype was counted only a few times. The rearrangement links TRBV4-1 to TRBJ1-1; D gene uncertain. The germline V and J ends were trimmed by 2 bases and 4 bases, with 17 bases remaining between them. The CDR3 has 16 residues. The germline V gene encodes CDR1 MGHRA and CDR2 YSYEKL. The CDR3 DNA reads as TGCGCCAGCAGCCAAAGCAGGACGGGCGAGGTCACTGAAGCTTTCTTT. Residues: CASSQSRTGEVTEAFF.

The chain couples TRBV19 to TRBJ2-3, with D perhaps TRBD2 (6 bases). CDR1 and CDR2 (germline): LNHDA, SQIVND (reference sequence). With 2 bases removed from V and 1 base from J, the gap between germline ends came to 16 bases. The length of the CDR3 is 17 residues. The CDR3 loop reads CASSIKRGGLGTDTQYF. Written as DNA, the CDR3 is TGTGCCAGTAGTATAAAGAGAGGAGGGCTCGGCACAGATACGCAGTATTTT. Full variable domain (remainder filled in from reference TRBV19 and TRBJ2-3): DGGITQSPKYLFRKEGQNVTLSCEQNLNHDAMYWYRQDPGQGLRLIYYSQIVNDFQKGDIAEGYSVSREKKESFPLTVTSAQKNPTAFYLCASSIKRGGLGTDTQYFGPGTRLTVL.

This chain links TRBV7-2 with TRBJ2-3; TRBD2 matches 8 bases. CDR1 SGHTA and CDR2 FQGNSA come from the germline V gene. J was trimmed by 2 bases and V by 5 bases; bases with no gene match: 12. The CDR3 covers 17 residues. The DNA for the CDR3 is TGTGCCAGCAGCCGAGGGCCGGTAGCGGGAACCACAGATACGCAGTATTTT. This gives the protein CASSRGPVAGTTDTQYF.

This clonotype has a count of ten or more. The genes are TRBV7-2 and TRBJ2-1; 15 bases agree with TRBD2. Per the germline V gene, CDR1 is SGHTA and CDR2 is FQGNSA. The CDR3 runs 18 residues. Unmatched junction bases numbered 12, after V lost 2 bases and J lost 10 bases. Written as DNA, the CDR3 is TGTGCCAGCAGCTTAAGGGCCGGACTAGCGGGGGGGTGGGGAGAGCAGTTCTTC. Translation gives CASSLRAGLAGGWGEQFF.

This clonotype was counted a few times. The CDR3 spells CASSQSPFDRQAGQFF. The CDR3 bases are TGCGCCAGCAGCCAAAGCCCTTTCGACCGGCAGGCGGGGCAGTTCTTC. This chain uses TRBV4-3 with TRBJ2-1; D is possibly TRBD2 (5 bases). V shed 2 bases and J shed 12 bases, with 23 bases lying between them. The CDR3 runs 16 residues. CDR1 is LGHNA and CDR2 is YSLEER in the germline V gene.

The V and J genes are TRBV11-2 and TRBJ2-3; the D is unclear. Germline V gene data show CDR1 as SGHAT and CDR2 as FQNNGV. The CDR3 runs to 17 residues. V lost 4 bases, J lost 0 bases, and 17 bases lay in between. The CDR3 reads CASSSARISTSTDTQYF. The CDR3 DNA follows: TGTGCCAGCAGCTCGGCCCGAATCTCTACTAGCACAGATACGCAGTATTTT.

This chain links TRBV6-5 with TRBJ2-7; TRBD1 or TRBD2 may be the D gene (5 bases each). Germline CDR1 MNHEY, CDR2 SVGAGI. The V end lost 8 bases, the J end lost 4 bases, and 21 bases lay between the germline ends. The CDR3 spans 15 residues. The CDR3 nucleotides are TGTGCCAGCCGGAATCCGGGGACGGTGAATTACGAGCAGTACTTC. Protein product: CASRNPGTVNYEQYF.

V gene TRBV27 combines with J gene TRBJ2-3; 8 bases align to TRBD2. Per the germline V gene, CDR1 is MNHEY and CDR2 is SMNVEV (reference sequence). The CDR3 loop spans 16 amino acids. Losses at the gene ends were 5 bases for V and 1 base for J; bases not matched to a gene: 8. The CDR3: CASSPRVRGGTDTQYF. In DNA, the CDR3 is TGTGCCAGCAGTCCCCGAGTGCGGGGGGGCACAGATACGCAGTATTTT.

This chain links TRBV6-5 with TRBJ2-5; weak D call: TRBD1 (6 bases). V shed 2 bases and J shed 5 bases, with 6 bases lying between them. Germline V CDR1 and CDR2: MNHEY, SVGAGI. This CDR3 has 12 amino acids. CDR3 DNA: TGTGCCAGCAGTTACCAGGGGGAGACCCAGTACTTC. Translating gives CASSYQGETQYF.